This record covers a single T cell receptor (beta chain). The antigen is undetermined. This entry comes from a study of blood T cells in healthy people across ages. Study-wide context: Template switching caught about one barcoded beta molecule for each two T cells. Overall study findings and caveats: A roughly linear age-dependent decrease characterized TCR beta diversity per million T cells.

A sample-barcoded 5' primer and a J-beta primer mix were used in a second PCR of roughly 7 to 11 cycles. From the 5' RACE reads, TCRdb called clonotypes with MiXCR, one entry per CDR3 protein. The repertoire holds around 710,000 distinct CDR3 sequences, with 43% as singletons. Each sample had at least 6 million PBMCs isolated. This CDR3 has 12 amino acids. In germline, CDR1 is SQVTM, CDR2 ANQGSEA. Trimming took 5 bases from V and 0 from J, leaving 8 bases between them. The rearrangement joins TRBV29-1 to TRBJ2-7, with D unclear. The sequence came from a woman aged 60-75 years in good health. Sequencing was performed on blood. This CDR3 reads CSVLSGSYEQYF. The CDR3 DNA follows: TGCAGCGTTCTATCAGGCTCCTACGAGCAGTACTTC.